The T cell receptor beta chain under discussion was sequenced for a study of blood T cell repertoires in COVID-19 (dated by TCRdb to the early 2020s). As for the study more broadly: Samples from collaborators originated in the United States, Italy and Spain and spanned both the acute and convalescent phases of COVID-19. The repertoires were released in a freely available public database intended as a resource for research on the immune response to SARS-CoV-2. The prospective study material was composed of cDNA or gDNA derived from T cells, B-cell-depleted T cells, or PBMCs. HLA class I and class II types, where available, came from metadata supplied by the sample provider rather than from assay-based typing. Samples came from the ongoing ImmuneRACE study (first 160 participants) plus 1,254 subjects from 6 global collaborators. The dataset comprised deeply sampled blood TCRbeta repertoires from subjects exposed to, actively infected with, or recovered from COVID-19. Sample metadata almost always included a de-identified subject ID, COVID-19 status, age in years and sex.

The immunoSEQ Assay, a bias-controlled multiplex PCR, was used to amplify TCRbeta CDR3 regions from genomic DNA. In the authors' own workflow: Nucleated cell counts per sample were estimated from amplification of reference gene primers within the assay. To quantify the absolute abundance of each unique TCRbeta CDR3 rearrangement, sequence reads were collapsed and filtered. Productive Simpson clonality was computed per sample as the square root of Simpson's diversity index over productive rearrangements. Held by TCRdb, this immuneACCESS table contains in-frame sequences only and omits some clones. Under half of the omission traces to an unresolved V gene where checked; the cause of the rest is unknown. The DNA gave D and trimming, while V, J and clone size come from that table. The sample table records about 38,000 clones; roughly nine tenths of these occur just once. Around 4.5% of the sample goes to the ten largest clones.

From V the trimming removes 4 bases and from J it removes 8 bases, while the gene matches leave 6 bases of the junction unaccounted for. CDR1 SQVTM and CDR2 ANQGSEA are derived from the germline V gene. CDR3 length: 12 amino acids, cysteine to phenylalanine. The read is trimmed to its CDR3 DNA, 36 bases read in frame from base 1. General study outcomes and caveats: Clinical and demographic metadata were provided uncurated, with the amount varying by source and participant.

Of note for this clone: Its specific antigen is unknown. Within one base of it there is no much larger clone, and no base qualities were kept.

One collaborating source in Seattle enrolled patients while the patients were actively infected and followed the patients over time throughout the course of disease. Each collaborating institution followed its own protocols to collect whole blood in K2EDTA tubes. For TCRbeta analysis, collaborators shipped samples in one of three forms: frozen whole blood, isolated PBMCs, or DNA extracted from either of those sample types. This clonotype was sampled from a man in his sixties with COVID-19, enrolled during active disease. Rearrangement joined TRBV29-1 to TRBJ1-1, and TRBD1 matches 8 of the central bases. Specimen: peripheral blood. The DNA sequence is TGCAGCGTTGGAGGACAGGGTTTGGAAGCTTTCTTT. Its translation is CSVGGQGLEAFF.